The rows below give T cell receptor beta chains drawn from one sample of a study of blood T cell repertoires in COVID-19. Sequencing used immunoSEQ multiplex PCR; TCRdb keeps in-frame clones, though not all of them. The sample has tens of thousands of clones, around 86% seen once. The sequenced material came from peripheral blood. The receptor set was obtained from a human donor in a cohort sampled during active COVID-19. Both conserved end residues are part of each CDR3. D genes are given only for firm matches.

J: TRBJ1-1; V: TRBV9; D: NA; CDR3: CASSVGGGELGTEAFF; DNA: TGTGCCAGCAGCGTTGGGGGAGGGGAGTTGGGCACTGAAGCTTTCTTT
J: TRBJ1-1; V: TRBV7-3; D: TRBD1; CDR3: CASSDDSGGGTEAFF; DNA: TGTGCCAGCAGCGATGACTCAGGGGGCGGAACTGAAGCTTTCTTT
J: TRBJ2-3; V: TRBV28; D: TRBD1; CDR3: CASSSRQGGTDTQYF; DNA: TGTGCCAGCAGTTCCCGACAGGGCGGCACAGATACGCAGTATTTT
J: TRBJ2-5; V: TRBV6-2/TRBV6-3; D: TRBD2; CDR3: CASSWGLAGGPFQETQYF; DNA: TGTGCCAGCAGTTGGGGACTAGCGGGGGGCCCCTTCCAAGAGACCCAGTACTTC
J: TRBJ1-4; V: TRBV30; D: TRBD1; CDR3: CAWSLGLTGRNEKLFF; DNA: TGTGCCTGGAGTCTGGGGTTGACAGGGCGCAATGAAAAACTGTTTTTT
J: TRBJ1-4; V: TRBV16; D: NA; CDR3: CASSQSVRTASATNEKLFF; DNA: TGTGCCAGCAGCCAATCAGTGAGGACAGCCTCTGCAACTAATGAAAAACTGTTTTTT
J: TRBJ1-2; V: TRBV7-9; D: NA; CDR3: CASSKRDLGYTF; DNA: TGTGCCAGCAGCAAACGGGATCTCGGCTACACCTTC
J: TRBJ1-2; V: TRBV18; D: NA; CDR3: CASSPGGGQDYGYTF; DNA: TGTGCCAGCTCACCAGGGGGCGGACAAGACTATGGCTACACCTTC
J: TRBJ2-1; V: TRBV7-3; D: NA; CDR3: CASSSGVDAGQFF; DNA: TGTGCCAGCAGCTCCGGTGTAGACGCGGGGCAGTTCTTC
J: TRBJ1-5; V: TRBV7-9; D: TRBD1; CDR3: CASSGTVNQPQHF; DNA: TGTGCCAGCAGCGGGACAGTTAATCAGCCCCAGCATTTT
J: TRBJ2-7; V: TRBV28; D: TRBD1; CDR3: CASSFPGQGIYKQYF; DNA: TGTGCCAGCAGTTTCCCCGGACAGGGTATCTACAAGCAGTACTTC
J: TRBJ1-1; V: TRBV30; D: TRBD1; CDR3: CAWRDLQGAEEAFF; DNA: TGTGCCTGGAGGGACTTACAGGGGGCGGAGGAAGCTTTCTTT
J: TRBJ1-4; V: TRBV6-5; D: TRBD1; CDR3: CASSWGQFNEKLFF; DNA: TGTGCCAGCAGTTGGGGACAGTTTAATGAAAAACTGTTTTTT
J: TRBJ2-3; V: TRBV7-8; D: NA; CDR3: CASSKGGLLGIDTQYF; DNA: TGTGCCAGCAGCAAAGGGGGTCTTTTGGGGATAGATACGCAGTATTTT
J: TRBJ2-5; V: TRBV5-1; D: TRBD2; CDR3: CASSASGGQGTQYF; DNA: TGCGCCAGCAGCGCAAGCGGGGGTCAAGGGACCCAGTACTTC
J: TRBJ2-5; V: TRBV29-1; D: NA; CDR3: CSVGGQQETQYF; DNA: TGCAGCGTGGGGGGACAGCAAGAGACCCAGTACTTC
J: TRBJ2-1; V: TRBV27; D: TRBD2; CDR3: CASSPSTSGINEQFF; DNA: TGTGCCAGCAGTCCCTCGACTAGCGGGATCAATGAGCAGTTCTTC
J: TRBJ2-7; V: TRBV7-2; D: NA; CDR3: CASSLAGGSSYEQYF; DNA: TGTGCCAGCAGCTTAGCCGGCGGTTCTTCCTACGAGCAGTACTTC